A single sample gave rise to the 8 T cell receptor beta chains below, sequenced in a study of blood T cell repertoires in COVID-19. Profiling relied on immunoSEQ multiplex PCR, and the TCRdb table lists in-frame clones only, not all of them. The table lists 450,000 to 500,000 clones, 70% to 90% of them singletons. The sequencing sample was made of peripheral blood. These TCRs come from a human donor in a cohort sampled during active COVID-19.

This clone has more than one count but fewer than ten. The chain uses TRBV6-6 and TRBJ1-5; TRBD1 agrees at 7 bases. Germline V gene sequence: CDR1 MNHNY, CDR2 SVGAGI (reference sequence). This CDR3 spans 16 amino acids. The ends lost 6 bases at V and 7 bases at J; junction bases unmatched: 15. Here the CDR3 reads CASRSTGERVWQPQHF. The CDR3 DNA reads as TGTGCCAGCAGGTCTACAGGGGAGCGTGTTTGGCAGCCCCAGCATTTT.

The chain combines TRBV7-3 with TRBJ2-6; TRBD2 matches at 7 bases. Germline V CDR1 and CDR2: SGHTA, FQGTGA. The CDR3 is 16 amino acids. Trimming removed 10 bases from V and 0 bases from J; junction bases left unmatched: 9. In nucleotides, the CDR3 is TGTGCCACCGAGAGGGGCGGGAGCTCTGGGGCCAACGTCCTGACTTTC. Protein sequence: CATERGGSSGANVLTF. The full variable domain, completed using reference TRBV7-3 and TRBJ2-6, is GAGVSQTPSNKVTEKGKYVELRCDPISGHTALYWYRQSLGQGPEFLIYFQGTGAADDSGLPNDRFFAVRPEGSVSTLKIQRTERGDSAVYLCATERGGSSGANVLTFGAGSRLTVL.

The chain is built from TRBV5-5 and TRBJ2-7; D gene unclear. This CDR3 spans 12 amino acids. The ends were cut back, 1 base at V and 5 bases at J, with 7 bases in the middle. CDR1 is SGHKS and CDR2 is YYEKEE in the germline V gene (reference sequence). Here the CDR3 reads CASSLSLDEQYF. The CDR3 nucleotides read TGTGCCAGCAGCTTGTCGTTAGACGAGCAGTACTTC.

CDR3 nucleotide sequence: TGCAGCGTTGAAAGTCAGGGGGCGCGTGAGCAGTTCTTC. It yields the protein CSVESQGAREQFF. The V and J genes are TRBV29-1 and TRBJ2-1; 8 bases align to TRBD1. Trimming removed 2 bases from V and 9 bases from J; junction bases left unmatched: 6. The CDR3 consists of 13 residues. CDR1 and CDR2 from the germline V gene are SQVTM and ANQGSEA.

The chain combines TRBV25-1 with TRBJ1-4; TRBD1 aligns across 7 bases. Germline CDR1 and CDR2: MGHDK and SYGVNS. CDR3 length: 14 amino acids. V trimming: 4 bases; J trimming: 4 bases; junction bases outside the gene matches: 3. CDR3 nucleotide sequence: TGTGCCAGCAGTGGGGGGACAGATAATGAAAAACTGTTTTTT. Its translation is CASSGGTDNEKLFF.

The V and J genes are TRBV4-3 and TRBJ1-1; D is possibly TRBD1 (6 bases). Germline V lookup: CDR1 LGHNA, CDR2 YSLEER. The ends were cut back, 2 bases at V and 3 bases at J, with 10 bases in the middle. This CDR3 has 14 residues. The CDR3 loop is CASSQQDRYTEAFF. The CDR3 DNA is TGCGCCAGCAGCCAACAAGACAGGTACACTGAAGCTTTCTTT.

The chain combines TRBV10-3 with TRBJ1-1; possible D gene TRBD1, 5 bases. Trimming pared 0 bases from V and 6 bases from J, leaving 8 bases between. Per germline, CDR1 ENHRY and CDR2 SYGVKD. CDR3 size: 13 residues. CDR3 bases: TGTGCCATCAGTGAGTCAGCGGGGGCTGAAGCTTTCTTT. Its translation: CAISESAGAEAFF.

This chain uses TRBV2 with TRBJ2-7; D gene ambiguous. Germline CDR1 reads SNHLY; CDR2 reads FYNNEI. The CDR3 extends over 11 amino acids. Trimming took off 6 bases at V and 1 base at J, with 4 bases between the two ends. CDR3 sequence: CASSQSYEQYF. In DNA, the CDR3 is TGTGCCAGCAGCCAGTCCTACGAGCAGTACTTC.